This T cell receptor beta chain was sequenced for a study of T cell changes during pregnancy in multiple sclerosis. This table comes from immunoSEQ multiplex PCR, and its TCRdb copy is limited to in-frame clones, with some not included. The sample carries 100,000 or so clones, 80% to 95% recorded once. The CDR3 is 16 amino acids. The V end lost 2 bases, the J end lost 3 bases, and 17 bases lay between the germline ends. Per germline, CDR1 MNHEY and CDR2 SVGAGI. The clonotype was recovered from a female donor with multiple sclerosis, enrolled in a pregnancy study. This specimen consisted of peripheral blood, obtained in the second trimester of pregnancy. The chain combines TRBV6-5 with TRBJ2-7; possible D gene TRBD2, 5 bases. Written as DNA, the CDR3 is TGTGCCAGCAGTTACCTTATTATGGGAGCAAGCTACGAGCAGTACTTC. It codes for CASSYLIMGASYEQYF.